This paragraph covers one T cell receptor beta chain sequence. The method was immunoSEQ multiplex PCR; TCRdb's version includes in-frame clones alone and lacks a portion of them. Of a few hundred thousand clones listed, roughly four fifths are singletons. The sample belongs to a study of blood T cell repertoires in COVID-19. Germline CDR1 is SGHTS and CDR2 is YDEGEE. After removal of 0 bases from V and 2 bases from J, the junction contained 12 bases not matched to a gene. The CDR3 has 18 residues. Input material: PBMCs or T cells enriched from blood (not recorded which). The chain links TRBV5-8 to TRBJ2-5; 8 bases map to TRBD2. The receptor was isolated from a woman aged 45-65 years who had recovered from COVID-19. The chain's CDR3 is CASSLALLSGRMQETQYF. DNA for the CDR3: TGTGCCAGCAGCTTGGCCCTTTTGAGCGGGAGAATGCAAGAGACCCAGTACTTC.